The 17 T cell receptor beta chains in this list originate from one sample, sequenced in a study of CD8+ T cells in alopecia areata. Treatment in this sample: oral pan-JAK inhibitor, 5-10 mg twice daily. cDNA serving as the sequencing template came from extracted, reverse transcribed RNA. This table comes from immunoSEQ multiplex PCR, and its TCRdb copy is limited to in-frame clones, with some not included. The data hold 150,000 to 200,000 clones, with around 60% observed a single time. The material sequenced was CD4+ T cells sorted from blood, taken between weeks 49 and 50, from a patient treated with tofacitinib. These receptors originate from a human donor with alopecia areata.

The chain combines TRBV19 with TRBJ2-1; 9 bases are shared with TRBD1. Germline CDR1 LNHDA, CDR2 SQIVND (reference sequence). V was clipped by 1 base and J by 7 bases; unmatched bases: 8. The CDR3 has 16 amino acids. In nucleotides, the CDR3 is TGTGCCAGTAGTATAGTCGGCGGGACAGGGTTGAATGAGCAGTTCTTC. This translates into CASSIVGGTGLNEQFF.

Details on this clone: Other DNA sequences in the same sample also yield this CDR3. The chain is built from TRBV30 and TRBJ1-5, with D uncertain. The length of the CDR3 is 13 residues. Germline lookup yields CDR1 GTSNPN and CDR2 SVGIG (reference sequence). Trimming cost V 0 bases and J 4 bases, with 7 bases left between them. CDR3 residues: CAWSVRSNQPQHF. Written as DNA, the CDR3 is TGTGCCTGGAGTGTAAGGTCTAATCAGCCCCAGCATTTT.

This chain connects TRBV2 to TRBJ1-5, with D possibly TRBD1 on 6 matching bases. Germline V CDR1 and CDR2: SNHLY, FYNNEI. V shed 7 bases and J shed 6 bases, with 13 bases lying between them. The CDR3 is 13 amino acids. CDR3 in amino acids: CASNGDTGQPQHF. The CDR3, as DNA: TGTGCCAGCAATGGGGACACGGGTCAGCCCCAGCATTTT.

The rearrangement links TRBV25-1 to TRBJ1-1, with D perhaps matching TRBD1 (6 bases). Germline-derived CDR1 and CDR2 are MGHDK and SYGVNS. The germline V and J ends were trimmed by 4 bases and 0 bases, with 15 bases remaining between them. The CDR3 contains 16 residues. The CDR3 protein is CASSARGGGLNTEAFF. The CDR3 region has the DNA TGTGCCAGCAGTGCCCGCGGGGGCGGGTTGAACACTGAAGCTTTCTTT.

The rearrangement links TRBV14 to TRBJ1-2; the match to TRBD1 covers 7 bases. V was clipped by 4 bases and J by 6 bases; unmatched bases: 11. The V gene's germline CDR1 is SGHDN and CDR2 FVKESK. CDR3 length equals 15 residues. The CDR3 reads CASSRLTGSGNGYTF. The CDR3 region has the DNA TGTGCCAGCAGCCGCTTGACAGGGAGTGGAAATGGCTACACCTTC.

The V gene is TRBV27, the J gene TRBJ1-1; tentative D call: TRBD1 (5 bases). Germline values: CDR1 MNHEY, CDR2 SMNVEV (reference sequence). Trimming removed 6 bases at V and 2 bases at J, with 13 bases between. CDR3 length: 14 amino acids. The CDR3 sequence is CASRVGRYNTEAFF. The CDR3 nucleotides are TGTGCCAGCAGGGTGGGACGCTACAACACTGAAGCTTTCTTT.

This clone was seen only a few times. V gene TRBV6-1 combines with J gene TRBJ2-7, with TRBD1 identical over 7 bases. The germline V gene has CDR1 MNHNS and CDR2 SASEGT. The CDR3 extends over 12 amino acids. The V segment lost 6 bases and the J segment 6 bases; nucleotides outside the gene matches: 5. The CDR3 spells CASRTGQGEQYF. DNA for the CDR3: TGTGCCAGCAGGACAGGGCAAGGCGAGCAGTACTTC.

A word on this clone: Other DNA sequences in the same sample also yield this CDR3. This chain links TRBV5-1 with TRBJ1-6, with TRBD1 matching 8 bases. Germline V gene data show CDR1 as SGHRS and CDR2 as YFSETQ. The J segment lost 7 bases and the V segment lost 2 bases, leaving 2 bases of the junction unmatched. The CDR3 is made up of 14 amino acids. DNA for the CDR3: TGCGCCAGCAGCTTCGGACAGGGAAATTCACCCCTCCACTTT. Its translation is CASSFGQGNSPLHF. The entire variable domain, with the rest obtained from reference TRBV5-1 and TRBJ1-6, is as follows: KAGVTQTPRYLIKTRGQQVTLSCSPISGHRSVSWYQQTPGQGLQFLFEYFSETQRNKGNFPGRFSGRQFSNSRSEMNVSTLELGDSALYLCASSFGQGNSPLHFGNGTRLTVT.

The rearrangement links TRBV29-1 to TRBJ2-5; 7 positions agree with TRBD1. The CDR3 sequence is 14 residues long. In germline, CDR1 is SQVTM, CDR2 ANQGSEA. With 6 bases clipped from V and 0 bases from J, the junction kept 7 bases outside the gene matches. The CDR3 is CSVTGTEYQETQYF. The CDR3 bases are TGCAGCGTCACCGGGACAGAGTACCAAGAGACCCAGTACTTC.

This chain connects TRBV7-2 to TRBJ2-7; 8 bases are shared with TRBD1. The CDR3 runs 15 residues. V gave up 5 bases and J gave up 2 bases; unmatched junction bases: 8. Per germline, CDR1 SGHTA and CDR2 FQGNSA. CDR3 protein: CASSPGQGFTYEQYF. The CDR3, as DNA: TGTGCCAGCAGCCCCGGACAGGGATTTACCTACGAGCAGTACTTC.

The chain is built from TRBV2 and TRBJ1-1, with D unresolved. The CDR3 is 11 amino acids. Per germline, CDR1 SNHLY and CDR2 FYNNEI. Trimming pared 2 bases from V and 11 bases from J, leaving 9 bases between. CDR3 DNA: TGTGCCAGCAGTGAAAGAGGGTACGCTTTCTTT. Translated: CASSERGYAFF.

There are a few counts of this clone. V is TRBV2 and J is TRBJ2-2, with D hard to call. The CDR3 has 12 amino acids. Germline V gene lookup returns CDR1 SNHLY and CDR2 FYNNEI. The V and J ends lost 8 bases and 1 base respectively, with 5 bases between them. The DNA for the CDR3 is TGTGCCAGCGGGATGAACACCGGGGAGCTGTTTTTT. It specifies CASGMNTGELFF.

The V and J genes are TRBV4-3 and TRBJ1-2; D remains unclear. V gave up 3 bases and J gave up 3 bases, with 14 bases separating them. The CDR3 loop spans 15 amino acids. The germline CDR1 and CDR2 sequences are LGHNA and YSLEER. This CDR3 is CASSQERDEDYGYTF. CDR3 sequence (DNA): TGCGCCAGCAGCCAGGAAAGGGATGAGGACTATGGCTACACCTTC.

The rearrangement uses TRBV30 and TRBJ1-1; the D gene is possibly TRBD1 (5 bases). The CDR3 totals 11 residues. Trimming left V 6 bases short and J 11 bases short, with 16 bases between. In germline, CDR1 is GTSNPN, CDR2 SVGIG (reference sequence). The CDR3 here is CACSEGHRAFF. DNA of the CDR3: TGTGCCTGTTCGGAGGGGCATAGGGCTTTCTTT.

The chain combines TRBV30 with TRBJ1-1; the match to TRBD1 covers 7 bases. CDR3 size: 12 residues. Trimming cost V 3 bases and J 8 bases; bases outside gene matches: 6. Germline CDR1 and CDR2: GTSNPN and SVGIG (reference sequence). Here the CDR3 DNA reads TGTGCCTGGAGAAAGGGGGCAAAGGAAGCTTTCTTT. Its translation: CAWRKGAKEAFF.

The rearrangement joins TRBV29-1 to TRBJ1-1, with D perhaps TRBD1 (6 bases). CDR3 length: 13 amino acids. V was pared by 6 bases and J by 1 base, with 12 bases between. The V gene's germline CDR1 is SQVTM and CDR2 ANQGSEA. This CDR3 is CSVTGQTNTEAFF. The CDR3 nucleotides are TGCAGCGTAACGGGACAAACGAACACTGAAGCTTTCTTT.

The V and J genes are TRBV27 and TRBJ2-1, with D perhaps matching TRBD2 (7 bases). V lost 1 base and J 5 bases, leaving 21 bases between the germline ends. Germline-derived CDR1 and CDR2 are MNHEY and SMNVEV (reference sequence). The CDR3 covers 18 residues. As DNA, the CDR3 is TGTGCCAGCAGTTTATGGGAGGGGGGACACGCGTCCGACAATGAGCAGTTCTTC. Its translation is CASSLWEGGHASDNEQFF.